Listed below are T cell receptor beta chains from one sample, sequenced in a study of cytomegalovirus exposure and HLA in healthy donors. The data were produced by immunoSEQ multiplex PCR, yet TCRdb's version contains in-frame clones alone and is incomplete. The sample lists 90,000 to 100,000 clones, roughly 76% occurring once. Sequencing used PBMCs. The receptors stem from a woman aged 60-75 years in good health and CMV-seropositive. Both conserved end residues are part of each CDR3. A D gene is named only where the DNA matches it firmly. Not all rows give a size; the values are once, few, many and, for expanded clones, a class.

j_call,clone_size,d_call,v_call,cdr3_nt,cdr3_aa
TRBJ2-1,-,-,TRBV9,TGTGCCAGCAGCGTAGGAGTAGCCCGGTCCTACAATGAGCAGTTCTTC,CASSVGVARSYNEQFF
TRBJ2-5,-,TRBD2,TRBV6-6,TGTGCCAGCAGTTACTCCCAGATCACTACTAGCGGTTCCCAGTACTTC,CASSYSQITTSGSQYF
TRBJ2-7,-,TRBD2,TRBV28,TGTGCCAGCAGGACTAGCGGGATCTACGAGCAGTACTTC,CASRTSGIYEQYF
TRBJ2-3,-,-,TRBV9,TGTGCCAGCAGCGTAGGGGGGGGGCCGGGTGGAGATACGCAGTATTTT,CASSVGGGPGGDTQYF
TRBJ2-7,once,-,TRBV11-2,TGTGCCAGCAGCCCATGGACAGCCGAGGGCTACGAGCAGTACTTC,CASSPWTAEGYEQYF
TRBJ2-1,-,-,TRBV10-3,TGTGCCATCAGTGGCGGACAGTTGGATGAGCAGTTCTTC,CAISGGQLDEQFF
TRBJ1-1,-,-,TRBV30,TGTGCCTGGAGTGCCGACAGAGGTGGGCCTGAAGCTTTCTTT,CAWSADRGGPEAFF
TRBJ2-2,-,TRBD2,TRBV27,TGTGCCAGCAGGCGGGGGTACCCGACCGGGGAGCTGTTTTTT,CASRRGYPTGELFF
TRBJ2-5,-,TRBD2,TRBV6-1,TGTGCCAGCACCAGACTAGCGGGAGAGACCCAGTACTTC,CASTRLAGETQYF
TRBJ2-2,-,-,TRBV25-1,TGTGCCAGCAGTGAGGGGCGCGACACCGGGGAGCTGTTTTTT,CASSEGRDTGELFF
TRBJ1-2,-,-,TRBV30,TGTGCCTGGAGTGTTGGCAGGCCCTCAAGGGGCTACACCTTC,CAWSVGRPSRGYTF
TRBJ1-5,-,TRBD1,TRBV6-1,TGTGCCAGCAGTGAGCAGGGGGTGTATCAGCCCCAGCATTTT,CASSEQGVYQPQHF
TRBJ1-2,-,-,TRBV30,TGTGCCTGGACGGCCATTCACACTAGCCCCTATGGCTACACCTTC,CAWTAIHTSPYGYTF
TRBJ2-2,few,-,TRBV10-2,TGCGCCAGCATTGCGGATCGGAACACCGGGGAGCTGTTTTTT,CASIADRNTGELFF
TRBJ2-7,-,-,TRBV9,TGTGCCAGCAGCGTAGAGGGAGGAGGTTTTAGCGAGCAGTACTTC,CASSVEGGGFSEQYF
TRBJ2-7,-,-,TRBV2,TGTGCCAGCAGACCCGACACCGGGAGCTCCTACGAGCAGTACTTC,CASRPDTGSSYEQYF
TRBJ1-1,few,-,TRBV5-1,TGCGCCAGCAGTCAGGGGAACGCTGAAGCTTTCTTT,CASSQGNAEAFF